This T cell receptor (beta chain) originates from a study of blood T cell repertoires in COVID-19 (dated by TCRdb to between 2020 and 2021). In terms of the full investigation: The collaborator samples originated in the United States, Italy and Spain and spanned the acute and convalescent phases of COVID-19. Sample metadata almost always included a de-identified subject ID, COVID-19 status, age in years and sex. HLA class I and class II types, where available, came from metadata supplied by the sample provider rather than from assay-based typing. The repertoires were released in a freely available public database intended as a resource for research on the immune response to SARS-CoV-2. Subjects who had been exposed to COVID-19, were actively infected with it, or had recovered from it provided the deeply sampled blood TCRbeta repertoires that made up the dataset. The prospective study material was composed of cDNA or gDNA derived from T cells, B-cell-depleted T cells, or PBMCs. The samples were drawn from two sources: the first 160 participants of the ongoing ImmuneRACE study, and over 1,000 subjects contributed by 6 global collaborators.

TCRbeta CDR3 regions were amplified from genomic DNA using the immunoSEQ Assay, a bias-controlled multiplex PCR. The authors processed their data as follows. Nucleated cell counts per sample were estimated from amplification of reference gene primers within the assay. To quantify the absolute abundance of each unique TCRbeta CDR3 rearrangement, sequence reads were collapsed and filtered. Productive Simpson clonality was computed per sample as the square root of Simpson's diversity index over productive rearrangements. Here the immuneACCESS table is served through TCRdb, limited to in-frame sequences with V and J called. Missing clones are a known gap in these copies; in checked studies unresolved V genes cover under half, and the rest lacks a known reason. For V, J and clone size, that table is used; D and trimming come from the DNA. This sample comprises over 120,000 clones, 60% to 80% of them detected only once. Approximately 9% of the sample belongs to the ten largest clones.

The investigation overall reported the following: Clinical and demographic metadata were provided uncurated, with the amount varying by source and participant.

Collaborating institutions collected whole blood in K2EDTA tubes following their own protocols. For TCRbeta analysis, collaborator samples were shipped as frozen whole blood, as isolated PBMCs, or as DNA extracted from either sample type. Per the germline V gene, MNHNS is the CDR1 and SASEGT is the CDR2. The CDR3 runs 15 residues from the cysteine to the phenylalanine. The DNA shown is the 45-base CDR3, in frame from base 1. V sheds 3 bases and J sheds 0 bases, leaving 11 bases between their ends. Details on this clone: Its antigen remains unidentified. Base qualities are not recorded, but no much larger clone differs from it by a single base.

The chain joins TRBV6-1 to TRBJ1-1; TRBD1 is perhaps the D gene, given 5 matching bases. Material for sequencing was peripheral blood. This sequence originates from a woman between 50 and 59 years old with active or convalescent COVID-19. This receptor carries the CDR3 CASSEKGRLNTEAFF. The DNA reads TGTGCCAGCAGTGAGAAGGGGCGGTTGAACACTGAAGCTTTCTTT.